This entry lists 24 T cell receptor beta chains sequenced from one sample in a study of blood T cell repertoires in COVID-19. Sequencing was performed with immunoSEQ multiplex PCR; in TCRdb, only in-frame clones are kept and a portion is missing. The repertoire consists of about 260,000 clones, with around 90% occurring once and the leading ten covering approximately 2.6%. Sample: peripheral blood. The receptors stem from a person aged 18 to 35 with COVID-19, enrolled during active disease.

The chain links TRBV6-6 to TRBJ2-1, with D perhaps matching TRBD1 (7 bases). The CDR3 is 13 amino acids. CDR1 is MNHNY, CDR2 SVGAGI, per germline (reference sequence). V lost 8 bases, J lost 7 bases, and 15 bases lay in between. Here the CDR3 DNA reads TGTGCCAGCGGGCAGGGGGGTGGAAATGAGCAGTTCTTC. Protein sequence: CASGQGGGNEQFF.

This chain connects TRBV2 to TRBJ1-5; D is ambiguous. The V and J ends lost 5 bases and 4 bases respectively, with 12 bases between them. Germline V gene sequence: CDR1 SNHLY, CDR2 FYNNEI. The CDR3 extends over 14 amino acids. The DNA for the CDR3 is TGTGCCAGCAGTCGGGGTGTAGTGAATCAGCCCCAGCATTTT. Amino acid sequence: CASSRGVVNQPQHF.

Details on this clone: Germline and junction disagree at one end, which may indicate a read error. This chain uses TRBV9 with TRBJ2-3; 9 bases are a match to TRBD2. Germline assignment: CDR1 SGDLS and CDR2 YYNGEE. The CDR3 runs to 15 residues. The DNA for the CDR3 is TGTGCCAGTAGCGGGAGTTTACCTAGCACAGATACGCAGTATTTT. Encoded protein: CASSGSLPSTDTQYF. The variable domain in full, with the rest retrieved from reference TRBV9 and TRBJ2-3, is DSGVTQTPKHLITATGQRVTLRCSPRSGDLSVYWYQQSLDQGLQFLIQYYNGEERAKGNILERFSAQQFPDLHSELNLSSLELGDSALYFCASSGSLPSTDTQYFGPGTRLTVL.

This chain uses TRBV7-2 with TRBJ2-6; D gene unclear. V lost 5 bases and J 0 bases, leaving 11 bases between the germline ends. CDR1 and CDR2 (germline): SGHTA, FQGNSA. CDR3 length equals 16 residues. CDR3 DNA: TGTGCCAGCAGCCCTACTACCGCCTCTGGGGCCAACGTCCTGACTTTC. Protein: CASSPTTASGANVLTF.

The J gene is TRBJ1-5, the V gene TRBV20-1; possible D gene TRBD1, 5 bases. Trimming removed 3 bases from V and 9 bases from J, with 15 bases in between. This CDR3 is 13 amino acids long. Germline V CDR1 and CDR2: DFQATT, SNEGSKA (reference sequence). The CDR3 DNA follows: TGCAGTGCTAGTGTCGGGGGGTGGCCGCCCCAGCATTTT. Translated: CSASVGGWPPQHF.

The chain recombines TRBV7-6 with TRBJ2-3, with 8 bases matching TRBD1. There are 16 residues in the CDR3. Germline lookup yields CDR1 SGHVS and CDR2 FNYEAQ. Trimming at V came to 0 bases and at J to 4 bases, leaving 6 bases not matched to a gene. CDR3 loop: CASSLALQGAADTQYF. The CDR3 nucleotides read TGTGCCAGCAGCTTAGCGCTTCAGGGGGCGGCAGATACGCAGTATTTT.

V gene TRBV12-1 combines with J gene TRBJ2-7; the D call of TRBD2 is as the table states it, not checked on the DNA. TRBV12-1 represents a pseudogene. The CDR3 covers 16 residues. Here the CDR3 DNA reads TGTGCCAGCACCTTAATAACGGGGAGGGCGACCTACGAGCAGTACTTC. Its translation is CASTLITGRATYEQYF.

The chain joins TRBV4-2 to TRBJ2-5, with 10 nucleotides matching TRBD2. The CDR3 extends over 15 amino acids. CDR1 and CDR2 from the germline V gene are LGHNA and YNFKEQ. V was clipped by 3 bases and J by 5 bases; unmatched bases: 6. CDR3 sequence reads: CASSQGAGGKETQYF. The CDR3 DNA reads TGTGCCAGCAGCCAGGGAGCGGGAGGGAAGGAGACCCAGTACTTC.

This clone was detected a few times. At the DNA level, this CDR3 is encoded by other sequences in the same sample as well. The chain recombines TRBV19 with TRBJ2-3; D unresolved. The CDR3 is 12 residues long. The V gene lost 1 base and the J gene lost 5 bases, with 4 bases spanning the gap. The germline V gene encodes CDR1 LNHDA and CDR2 SQIVND (reference sequence). CDR3 residues: CASSIGGDTQYF. As DNA, the CDR3 is TGTGCCAGTAGTATAGGAGGAGATACGCAGTATTTT.

For the CDR3, the DNA is TGCGCCAGCAGCCGCCAAACCCCAGGACTAGCGGAAAACACAGATACGCAGTATTTT. This codes for CASSRQTPGLAENTDTQYF. The J gene is TRBJ2-3, the V gene TRBV4-1; 10 bases agree with TRBD2. Trimming cost V 4 bases and J 2 bases; bases outside gene matches: 15. Germline V lookup: CDR1 MGHRA, CDR2 YSYEKL. The CDR3 loop spans 19 amino acids.

V usage is TRBV4-3 and J usage is TRBJ2-1; TRBD2 agrees at 7 bases. Trimming removed 0 bases from V and 15 bases from J; junction bases left unmatched: 8. CDR3 length: 13 amino acids. CDR1 and CDR2 from the germline V gene are LGHNA and YSLEER. CDR3 in DNA: TGCGCCAGCAGCCAAGAACGGACTAGTATACTGTTCTTC. Protein: CASSQERTSILFF.

The chain links TRBV3-1 (or the pseudogene TRBV3-2) to TRBJ2-3, with 11 bases identical to TRBD2. J lost 2 bases, V lost 4 bases, and 14 bases had no gene match. The CDR3 length is 19 residues. The germline CDR1 and CDR2 sequences are LGHDT and YNNKEL (reference sequence). CDR3 sequence: CASSLKTGLAEWATDTQYF. The CDR3 region has the DNA TGTGCCAGCAGCCTAAAGACGGGACTAGCGGAGTGGGCCACAGATACGCAGTATTTT.

This rearrangement joins TRBV5-4 to TRBJ1-3; D is unclear. From germline, CDR1 is SGHNT and CDR2 YYREEE (reference sequence). The CDR3 loop spans 16 amino acids. Trimming pared 4 bases from V and 5 bases from J, leaving 19 bases between. DNA of the CDR3: TGTGCCAGCAGCCTCACCCTCGGCAGCGTCAGAAACACCATATATTTT. Translating it yields CASSLTLGSVRNTIYF.

This rearrangement joins TRBV5-1 to TRBJ2-7; 9 bases align to TRBD2. The CDR3 is 15 residues long. Germline V lookup: CDR1 SGHRS, CDR2 YFSETQ. V lost 3 bases, J lost 2 bases, and 6 bases stayed unmatched. The CDR3 region is CASSWGTSRTYEQYF. Here the CDR3 DNA reads TGCGCCAGCAGCTGGGGGACTAGCCGAACCTACGAGCAGTACTTC.

The V call is TRBV15, the J call TRBJ2-7; TRBD1 matches at 9 bases. With V trimmed by 1 base and J by 6 bases, 7 bases remained unmatched. Per the germline V gene, CDR1 is LNHNV and CDR2 is YYDKDF (reference sequence). The CDR3 has 15 amino acids. The CDR3 is CATSRATGGGTEQYF. CDR3 coding DNA: TGTGCCACCAGCAGAGCGACAGGGGGGGGCACCGAGCAGTACTTC. Based on the CDR3 plus reference TRBV15 and TRBJ2-7, the full variable domain is DAMVIQNPRYQVTQFGKPVTLSCSQTLNHNVMYWYQQKSSQAPKLLFHYYDKDFNNEADTPDNFQSRRPNTSFCFLDIRSPGLGDTAMYLCATSRATGGGTEQYFGPGTRLTVT.

The V gene is TRBV4-1, the J gene TRBJ2-7, with D unclear. From germline, CDR1 is MGHRA and CDR2 YSYEKL. This CDR3 is 14 amino acids long. The V and J ends lost 1 base and 1 base respectively, with 8 bases between them. The CDR3: CASSQVESSYEQYF. The CDR3 region has the DNA TGCGCCAGCAGCCAAGTAGAATCGTCCTACGAGCAGTACTTC.

The J gene is TRBJ1-4, the V gene TRBV5-5, with a tentative D call TRBD1 (6 bases). Between the trimmed V and J ends, which lost 3 bases and 2 bases, there was a span of 8 bases. There are 14 residues in the CDR3. CDR1 is SGHKS, CDR2 YYEKEE, per germline (reference sequence). The CDR3 bases are TGTGCCAGCAGCTCGCAGGGGACTAATGAAAAACTGTTTTTT. Its translation is CASSSQGTNEKLFF.

This chain links TRBV9 with TRBJ1-5, with D tentatively TRBD1 (6 bases). The CDR3 has 15 residues. Between the trimmed V and J ends, which lost 3 bases and 0 bases, there was a span of 10 bases. The germline V gene has CDR1 SGDLS and CDR2 YYNGEE. Here the CDR3 DNA reads TGTGCCAGCAGCGGGGGGGGCAGTAGCAATCAGCCCCAGCATTTT. It is translated as CASSGGGSSNQPQHF. The variable domain in full, completed from reference TRBV9 and TRBJ1-5, reads DSGVTQTPKHLITATGQRVTLRCSPRSGDLSVYWYQQSLDQGLQFLIQYYNGEERAKGNILERFSAQQFPDLHSELNLSSLELGDSALYFCASSGGGSSNQPQHFGDGTRLSIL.

This clone occurred a few times. The gene calls are TRBV5-8 and TRBJ2-3; D is possibly TRBD2 (5 bases). The CDR3 spans 15 residues. Germline V gene lookup returns CDR1 SGHTS and CDR2 YDEGEE. The V gene lost 1 base and the J gene lost 3 bases, with 12 bases spanning the gap. The CDR3 region has the DNA TGTGCCAGCAGCTTGATGAGGGTTGGGACAGATACGCAGTATTTT. Translating it yields CASSLMRVGTDTQYF. Complete variable domain (other parts from reference TRBV5-8 and TRBJ2-3): EAGVTQSPTHLIKTRGQQATLRCSPISGHTSVYWYQQALGLGLQFLLWYDEGEERNRGNFPPRFSGRQFPNYSSELNVNALELEDSALYLCASSLMRVGTDTQYFGPGTRLTVL.

The V call is TRBV2, the J call TRBJ1-5, with a weak D call TRBD1 (5 bases). The CDR3 is made up of 14 amino acids. CDR1 is SNHLY and CDR2 is FYNNEI in the germline V gene. V lost 7 bases to trimming and J lost 1 base, with 11 bases between them. The CDR3 is CASKSPGSNQPQHF. The CDR3 DNA reads as TGTGCCAGCAAATCGCCAGGGAGCAATCAGCCCCAGCATTTT.

This rearrangement joins TRBV6-5 to TRBJ2-3; a weak D match, TRBD2 (6 bases). Germline CDR1 and CDR2: MNHEY and SVGAGI. V lost 6 bases and J lost 4, with 17 bases in between. This CDR3 is built from 15 residues. DNA of the CDR3: TGTGCCAGCAGCCGGGTGGCGGGATCGGCAGATACGCAGTATTTT. Translated, it gives CASSRVAGSADTQYF.

A remark on this clone: The germline gene is not matched at one end of the junction; a read error may be the cause. The genes are TRBV5-3 and TRBJ2-3; maybe TRBD1 (5 bases). TRBV5-3 is designated an ORF whose function remains uncertain. The length of the CDR3 is 14 residues. The CDR3 coding sequence is TGTGCCAGAAGCTTGGGCAACAGAACAGGTACGCAGTATTTT. Its protein is CARSLGNRTGTQYF.

The chain joins TRBV5-4 to TRBJ2-4; 8 nucleotides align to TRBD2. Germline V gene sequence: CDR1 SGHNT, CDR2 YYREEE (reference sequence). The CDR3 sequence is 15 residues long. V dropped 4 bases and J dropped 8; count of bases not matched to a gene: 11. The CDR3, as DNA: TGTGCCAGCAGCCTAAGGGGACTAGTCGGAGACATTCAGTACTTC. Its translation is CASSLRGLVGDIQYF.

The J gene is TRBJ2-3, the V gene TRBV5-6; weak D call: TRBD1 (6 bases). CDR1 and CDR2 (germline): SGHDT, YYEEEE. The CDR3 has 14 amino acids. V dropped 0 bases and J dropped 2 bases, with 7 bases sitting between them. The CDR3 loop is CASSLDRVTDTQYF. In nucleotides, the CDR3 is TGTGCCAGCAGCTTGGACAGGGTCACAGATACGCAGTATTTT.